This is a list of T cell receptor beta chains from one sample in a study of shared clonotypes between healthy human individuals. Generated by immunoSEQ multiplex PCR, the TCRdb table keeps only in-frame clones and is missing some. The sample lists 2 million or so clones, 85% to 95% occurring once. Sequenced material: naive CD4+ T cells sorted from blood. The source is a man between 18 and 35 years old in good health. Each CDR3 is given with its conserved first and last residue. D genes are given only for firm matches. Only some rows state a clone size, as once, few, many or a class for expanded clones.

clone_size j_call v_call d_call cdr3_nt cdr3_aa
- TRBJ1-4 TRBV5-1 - TGCGCCAGCAGCTTGGAAGGATCTCGGGGTTCTGAAAAACTGTTTTTT CASSLEGSRGSEKLFF
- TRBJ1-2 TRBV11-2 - TGTGCCAGCAGCCCGGGAATGAACTATGGCTACACCTTC CASSPGMNYGYTF
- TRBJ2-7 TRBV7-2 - TGTGCCAGCAGCTTTGTGCCGGGGGAGCAGTACTTC CASSFVPGEQYF
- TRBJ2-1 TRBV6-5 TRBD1 TGTGCCAGCAGTTACGACGGGACAGCCTACAATGAGCAGTTCTTC CASSYDGTAYNEQFF
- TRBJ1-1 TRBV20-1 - TGCAGTGCTAGGGCTGGCCTTGAAGCTTTCTTT CSARAGLEAFF
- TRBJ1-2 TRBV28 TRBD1 TGTGCCAGCAGTTCCGGGACAGGGGTCCTCTATGGCTACACCTTC CASSSGTGVLYGYTF
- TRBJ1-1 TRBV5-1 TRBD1 TGCGCCAGCAGCAGGACAGGGGCCAACACTGAAGCTTTCTTT CASSRTGANTEAFF
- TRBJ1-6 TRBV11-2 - TGTGCCAGCAGCTTGGTTCAGGATTCACCCCTCCACTTT CASSLVQDSPLHF
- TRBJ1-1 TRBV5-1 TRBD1 TGCGCCAGCAGCCGGGACAGGTTTGAAGCTTTCTTT CASSRDRFEAFF
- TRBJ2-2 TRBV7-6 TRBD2 TGTGCCAGCAGCTTACCCGAGACTAGCGGGAGTACGGCCACCGGGGAGCTGTTTTTT CASSLPETSGSTATGELFF
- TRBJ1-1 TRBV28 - TGTGCCAGCAGTTTGGCATCGACGAACACTGAAGCTTTCTTT CASSLASTNTEAFF
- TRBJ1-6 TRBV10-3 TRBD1 TGTGCCATCAGTGACTGGACAGGGGAGGATTCACCCCTCCACTTT CAISDWTGEDSPLHF
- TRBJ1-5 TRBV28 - TGTGCCAGCGAATTGACCGGACTGCCCTTGGGTACCCAGCATTTT CASELTGLPLGTQHF
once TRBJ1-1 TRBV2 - TGTGCCAGCAGTGAAAACTCTCAAGGGCAAGCTTTCTTT CASSENSQGQAFF
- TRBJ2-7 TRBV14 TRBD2 TGTGCCAGCAGCGAAAAGCGGGAGAGCTACGAGCAGTACTTC CASSEKRESYEQYF
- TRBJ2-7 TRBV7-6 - TGTGCCAGCAGCGCCTATCCGAGAGGAAAGTACCCCTACGAGCAGTACTTC CASSAYPRGKYPYEQYF
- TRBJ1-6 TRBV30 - TGTGCCTGGAGTGGACAGGTTCTATCCTCCTATAATTCACCCCTCCACTTT CAWSGQVLSSYNSPLHF
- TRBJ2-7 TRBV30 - TGTGCCTGGAGTGTACACGGGTTGTACGAGCAGTACTTC CAWSVHGLYEQYF
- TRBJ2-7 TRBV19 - TGTGCCAGTAGTCCGCCCCCCTACGAGCAGTACTTC CASSPPPYEQYF
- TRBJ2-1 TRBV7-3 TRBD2 TGTGCCAGCAGCTCCGGGACTAGCCCTACAAAGCAGTTCTTC CASSSGTSPTKQFF
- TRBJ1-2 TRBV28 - TGTGCCAGCAGTTTAGGTGTGACAGCCGGAGGCTACACCTTC CASSLGVTAGGYTF
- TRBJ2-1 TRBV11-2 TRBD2 TGTGCCAGCAGCCTTACTAGCGGGAAACAAGATGAGCAGTTCTTC CASSLTSGKQDEQFF
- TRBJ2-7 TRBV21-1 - TGTGCCAGCAGCGTACAGGGGAATGACGAGCAGTACTTC CASSVQGNDEQYF
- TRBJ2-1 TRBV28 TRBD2 TGTGCCAGCAGTTTCCCCCAGCGGGGAGGTTACAATGAGCAGTTCTTC CASSFPQRGGYNEQFF
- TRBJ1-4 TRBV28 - TGTGCCAGCGGGATACAGGGTAGGAATGAAAAACTGTTTTTT CASGIQGRNEKLFF
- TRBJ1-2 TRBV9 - TGTGCCAGCAGCGCACAGACAGGCTCCTATGGCTACACCTTC CASSAQTGSYGYTF
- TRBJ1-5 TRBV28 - TGTGCCAGCAGTCCGGTGCATAGCAATCAGCCCCAGCATTTT CASSPVHSNQPQHF
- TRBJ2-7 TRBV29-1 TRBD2 TGCAGCGTTGTGGGACTATTAAACAACGAGCAGTACTTC CSVVGLLNNEQYF
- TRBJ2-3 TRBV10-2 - TGCGCCAGCAGTGAATCTATCCTTGGGCAGTATTTT CASSESILGQYF
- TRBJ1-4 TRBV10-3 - TGTGCCATCAGTGAGTCGAGGGAGAGGCCAGCTGAAAAACTGTTTTTT CAISESRERPAEKLFF
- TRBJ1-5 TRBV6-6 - TGTGCCAGCAGTAACTCCGATAATCAGCCCCAGCATTTT CASSNSDNQPQHF
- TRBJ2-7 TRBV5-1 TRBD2 TGCGCCAGCAGCTTGGTTTCTAGCGGGAGCTCCTACGAGCAGTACTTC CASSLVSSGSSYEQYF
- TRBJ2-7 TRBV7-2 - TGTGCTACCACAGACGGACTATCCTACGAGCAGTACTTC CATTDGLSYEQYF
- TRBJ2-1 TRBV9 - TGTGCCAGCAGCCGAGAGGGACCGTCGTACAATGAGCAGTTCTTC CASSREGPSYNEQFF
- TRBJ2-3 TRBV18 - TGTGCCAGCTCACTTTACGCAGATACGCAGTATTTT CASSLYADTQYF
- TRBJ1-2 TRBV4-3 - TGCGCCAGCAGCCAAGAGGCAGGAACTAACTATGGCTACACCTTC CASSQEAGTNYGYTF
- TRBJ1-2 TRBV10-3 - TGTGCCATCAGTGGACGACTCTATGGCTACACCTTC CAISGRLYGYTF
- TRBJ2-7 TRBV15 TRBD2 TGTGCCACCAGCAGAGAGACTAGCGGGGCGTTCGAGCAGTACTTC CATSRETSGAFEQYF
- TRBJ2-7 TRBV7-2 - TGTGCCAGCAGCTTAGTGGGTAAACCAGCCTACGAGCAGTACTTC CASSLVGKPAYEQYF
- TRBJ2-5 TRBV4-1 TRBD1 TGCGCCAGCAGCCAAGGAGCCTCAGGGGGAACGGAGACCCAGTACTTC CASSQGASGGTETQYF
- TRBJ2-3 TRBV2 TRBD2 TGTGCCAGCAGTGAATCCCGACTAGCGGGGGTGGCTACGCAGTATTTT CASSESRLAGVATQYF
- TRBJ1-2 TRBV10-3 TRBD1 TGTGCCATCAGTACAGGGGTCGCGGACTATGGCTACACCTTC CAISTGVADYGYTF
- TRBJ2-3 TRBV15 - TGTGCCACCACCTATTCCAAGCTTAGCACAGATACGCAGTATTTT CATTYSKLSTDTQYF
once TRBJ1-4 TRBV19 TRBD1 TGTGCCAGTACCTGGGGGACAGGGCAAATAGTCAAGGAAAAACTGTTTTTT CASTWGTGQIVKEKLFF
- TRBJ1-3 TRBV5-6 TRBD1 TGTGCCAGCAGTTCGACAGGGCCTTCTGGAAACACCATATATTTT CASSSTGPSGNTIYF
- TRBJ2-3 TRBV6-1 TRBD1 TGTGCCAGCACCTCCGGGACAGGTGGCCCAGATACGCAGTATTTT CASTSGTGGPDTQYF
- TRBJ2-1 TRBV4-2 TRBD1 TGTGCCAGCAGCCCCTCAGGGGGAGTCGGTATCAATGAGCAGTTCTTC CASSPSGGVGINEQFF
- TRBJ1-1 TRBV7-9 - TGTGCCAGCAGCTTATGGGGCCCCAGGGCTGAAGCTTTCTTT CASSLWGPRAEAFF
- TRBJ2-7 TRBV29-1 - TGCAGCGTTGAGGCAGGGAACTCCTACGAGCAGTACTTC CSVEAGNSYEQYF
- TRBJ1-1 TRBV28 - TGTGCCAGCAAACTATTAAACACTGAAGCTTTCTTT CASKLLNTEAFF
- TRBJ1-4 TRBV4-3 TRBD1 TGCGCCAGCAGCCAAGACGGACAGGGGGAAAAACTGTTTTTT CASSQDGQGEKLFF
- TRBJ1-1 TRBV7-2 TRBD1 TGTGCCAGCAGCCATTCTGACAGGGACATGAACACTGAAGCTTTCTTT CASSHSDRDMNTEAFF
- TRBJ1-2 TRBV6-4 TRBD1 TGTGCCAGCAGCGCAGAACAGGGGGTGTCTGGTGGCTACACCTTC CASSAEQGVSGGYTF